These 27 T cell receptor beta chains came from one sample sequenced in a study of T-cell memory formation after mild COVID-19. TCRdb reprocessed the 5' RACE reads with MiXCR, giving one entry per CDR3 protein. The sample holds hundreds of thousands of distinct CDR3 sequences, about 20% seen once. Sample: PBMCs or a T cell subset sorted from them (not recorded which). The receptors were gathered from an adult woman who had mild COVID-19 (a few samples of this study predate the infection). Cell type and time point are not known.

This clonotype appeared a few times. The V gene is TRBV12-3 or TRBV12-4, the J gene TRBJ2-2, with D perhaps being TRBD1 or TRBD2 (5 bases each). The CDR3 has 14 residues. V gave up 6 bases and J gave up 4 bases, with 12 bases separating them. CDR3 sequence (DNA): TGTGCCAGCAGAAAGGGACCATCCACCGGGGAGCTGTTTTTT. Its protein is CASRKGPSTGELFF.

DNA of the CDR3: TGCGCCAGCAGCCGTTCGTGGAGAGAGACCCAGTACTTC. It yields the protein CASSRSWRETQYF. The genes are TRBV5-1 and TRBJ2-5; D remains unclear. CDR3 length: 13 amino acids. Germline lookup yields CDR1 SGHRS and CDR2 YFSETQ. Trimming shortened V by 4 bases and J by 4 bases, and 11 bases separated the two germline ends.

The CDR3 spells CAWSHGTVYEQYF. Written as DNA, the CDR3 is TGTGCCTGGAGCCACGGGACAGTCTACGAGCAGTACTTC. J is TRBJ2-7 and V is TRBV30; TRBD1 matches 7 bases. V was pared by 3 bases and J by 3 bases, with 5 bases of the junction left unmatched. The CDR3 is 13 amino acids. Germline V CDR1 and CDR2: GTSNPN, SVGIG (reference sequence).

This clonotype was counted a few times. The J gene is TRBJ2-1, the V gene TRBV5-6; 8 bases fit TRBD2. V shed 4 bases, J shed 1 base, and the junction held 4 bases outside the gene matches. Germline-derived CDR1 and CDR2 are SGHDT and YYEEEE. The CDR3 totals 15 residues. The CDR3 sequence is CASSAGGRSYNEQFF. DNA of the CDR3: TGTGCCAGCAGCGCGGGGGGAAGGTCCTACAATGAGCAGTTCTTC.

Remarks on this clonotype: A read error may produce the germline difference seen at one junction end. The gene calls are TRBV7-7 and TRBJ2-1, with TRBD2 identical over 7 bases. From germline, CDR1 is SSHAT and CDR2 FNYEAQ (reference sequence). This CDR3 contains 15 residues. The DNA of the CDR3 is TGTGCTAGCAGCCGCACTAGCGCCTCTTACAATGAGCAGTTCTTC. It encodes CASSRTSASYNEQFF.

The sample holds a few counts of this clonotype. This rearrangement joins TRBV4-2 to TRBJ2-3; 12 nucleotides match TRBD2. CDR3 length: 16 amino acids. CDR1 and CDR2 from the germline V gene are LGHNA and YNFKEQ. J was trimmed by 3 bases and V by 0 bases; bases with no gene match: 1. CDR3 nucleotide sequence: TGTGCCAGCAGCCAAGAGGGGACTAGCGGGACAGATACGCAGTATTTT. This sequence encodes CASSQEGTSGTDTQYF.

This chain uses TRBV16 with TRBJ1-2; unclear D gene. Germline V lookup: CDR1 KGHSY, CDR2 FQNENV. This CDR3 is 14 amino acids long. Trimming cost V 1 base and J 4 bases, with 10 bases left between them. CDR3 DNA sequence: TGTGCCAGCAGCCAATTACTGGGGATCTATGGCTACACCTTC. Protein sequence: CASSQLLGIYGYTF.

The V and J genes are TRBV7-2 and TRBJ2-3, with 10 nucleotides matching TRBD2. The CDR3 sequence is 14 residues long. In germline, CDR1 is SGHTA, CDR2 FQGNSA. The trim removed 1 base at V and 6 bases at J, leaving 1 base unmatched. This chain's CDR3 is CASSLETSGDTQYF. The CDR3 nucleotides read TGTGCCAGCAGCTTAGAGACTAGCGGGGATACGCAGTATTTT. Looking up the rest from reference TRBV7-2 and TRBJ2-3 gives the full variable domain: GAGVSQSPSNKVTEKGKDVELRCDPISGHTALYWYRQSLGQGLEFLIYFQGNSAPDKSGLPSDRFSAERTGGSVSTLTIQRTQQEDSAVYLCASSLETSGDTQYFGPGTRLTVL.

The chain combines TRBV7-2 with TRBJ2-1, with TRBD2 as a possible D gene (7 bases). The CDR3 contains 14 residues. V was cut by 6 bases and J by 4 bases, with 13 bases left in between. From germline, CDR1 is SGHTA and CDR2 FQGNSA. In nucleotides, the CDR3 is TGTGCCAGCAGGCAAGAGGGGGGGTACAATGAGCAGTTCTTC. Translating it yields CASRQEGGYNEQFF.

This clonotype was seen a handful of times. This chain joins TRBV6-2 or TRBV6-3 and TRBJ2-1; D is undetermined. Trimming removed 6 bases from V and 6 bases from J, with 18 bases in between. Germline assignment: CDR1 MNHEY and CDR2 SVGEGT. The CDR3 sequence is 15 residues long. In DNA form, the CDR3 reads TGTGCCAGCAGGGAGTGGGTAGATAATGGCAATGAGCAGTTCTTC. It yields the protein CASREWVDNGNEQFF.

The chain couples TRBV4-2 to TRBJ2-7; TRBD2 aligns across 9 bases. The germline V gene encodes CDR1 LGHNA and CDR2 YNFKEQ. V shed 0 bases and J 0 bases; nucleotides not matched to a gene: 9. The CDR3 runs 18 residues. CDR3 residues: CASSQDLTTSGFSYEQYF. The CDR3 nucleotides read TGTGCCAGCAGCCAAGATTTAACGACTAGCGGTTTCTCCTACGAGCAGTACTTC.

V and J are TRBV27 and TRBJ1-4, with 7 bases lining up with TRBD1. Germline V CDR1 and CDR2: MNHEY, SMNVEV (reference sequence). The CDR3 spans 15 residues. Trimming took 0 bases from V and 8 from J; bases not matched to a gene: 6. Here the CDR3 DNA reads TGTGCCAGCAGTTTATCGACGCCAGGGGGAGAAAAACTGTTTTTT. Protein sequence: CASSLSTPGGEKLFF.

The chain carries TRBV5-5 and TRBJ1-2, with D hard to call. Trimming took 0 bases from V and 0 from J, leaving 6 bases between them. Germline V lookup: CDR1 SGHKS, CDR2 YYEKEE (reference sequence). The CDR3 totals 14 residues. CDR3: CASSLAGSNYGYTF. As DNA, the CDR3 is TGTGCCAGCAGCTTGGCGGGTTCTAACTATGGCTACACCTTC. The entire variable domain, with the rest obtained from reference TRBV5-5 and TRBJ1-2, is as follows: DAGVTQSPTHLIKTRGQQVTLRCSPISGHKSVSWYQQVLGQGPQFIFQYYEKEERGRGNFPDRFSARQFPNYSSELNVNALLLGDSALYLCASSLAGSNYGYTFGSGTRLTVV.

Here the CDR3 DNA reads TGTGCCAGCAGTTTAAGGGGGAGCATTCAGACAGATACGCAGTATTTT. Protein sequence: CASSLRGSIQTDTQYF. The genes are TRBV12-3 or TRBV12-4 and TRBJ2-3; possible D gene TRBD1, 6 bases. V lost 2 bases, J lost 3 bases, and 15 bases lay in between. The CDR3 loop spans 16 amino acids.

This clonotype has ten or more counts. V and J are TRBV6-5 and TRBJ2-3, with 7 bases identical to TRBD2. Per the germline V gene, CDR1 is MNHEY and CDR2 is SVGAGI. The CDR3 consists of 14 residues. The trim removed 7 bases at V and 4 bases at J, leaving 8 bases unmatched. In DNA, the CDR3 is TGTGCCAGCAAGGGAGCTAGCGGATCAGATACGCAGTATTTT. Amino acid sequence: CASKGASGSDTQYF.

The chain uses TRBV20-1 and TRBJ1-2; 8 bases align to TRBD1. Germline V lookup: CDR1 DFQATT, CDR2 SNEGSKA (reference sequence). The V and J ends lost 4 bases and 4 bases, in that order; junction bases with no gene match: 5. CDR3 length equals 13 residues. The CDR3 spells CSAIDRGSYGYTF. The CDR3 bases are TGCAGTGCTATAGACAGGGGTAGCTATGGCTACACCTTC.

The CDR3 here is CASSLVGGPLGNQPQHF. The CDR3 DNA follows: TGTGCCAGCAGCTTAGTAGGGGGCCCTTTGGGCAATCAGCCCCAGCATTTT. The chain joins TRBV7-2 to TRBJ1-5, with TRBD1 matching 7 bases. The CDR3 extends over 17 amino acids. Trimming removed 1 base from V and 2 bases from J; junction bases left unmatched: 8. CDR1 and CDR2 from the germline V gene are SGHTA and FQGNSA.

At least ten counts were recorded for this clonotype. In DNA form, the CDR3 reads TGTGCCAGCAGCTCAAGGACAGGGCCCCTCCCTGAGCAGTTCTTC. Its translation is CASSSRTGPLPEQFF. V is TRBV7-9 and J is TRBJ2-1; 8 nucleotides agree with TRBD1. This CDR3 has 15 residues. Per germline, CDR1 SEHNR and CDR2 FQNEAQ (reference sequence). V lost 4 bases and J lost 9; bases outside the gene matches: 11.

V and J are TRBV7-9 and TRBJ2-3; D is ambiguous. The length of the CDR3 is 12 residues. The V end lost 4 bases, the J end lost 5 bases, and 7 bases lay between the germline ends. Germline V gene lookup returns CDR1 SEHNR and CDR2 FQNEAQ (reference sequence). The CDR3 is CASSYPEDTQYF. DNA of the CDR3: TGTGCCAGCAGCTACCCTGAAGATACGCAGTATTTT.

The chain carries TRBV15 and TRBJ2-3; 9 nucleotides line up with TRBD2. The J segment lost 2 bases and the V segment lost 5 bases, leaving 5 bases of the junction unmatched. The CDR3 has 15 amino acids. Germline V gene data show CDR1 as LNHNV and CDR2 as YYDKDF (reference sequence). In DNA form, the CDR3 reads TGTGCCACCAGCCCTAGCGGGGACTACACAGATACGCAGTATTTT. This sequence encodes CATSPSGDYTDTQYF.

The chain employs TRBV18 and TRBJ2-1; D might be TRBD1 or TRBD2, each matching 5 bases. The CDR3 covers 16 residues. The germline CDR1 and CDR2 sequences are KGHSH and LQKENI. Deletions cut 5 bases from V and 7 bases from J, with 21 bases between. The CDR3 DNA is TGTGCCAGCTCATTAATCGCCGGGACCACGGCGAATGAGCAGTTCTTC. This encodes CASSLIAGTTANEQFF.

The table lists this clonotype with a count of one. Mismatch with germline at one junction end may stem from a read error. J is TRBJ2-7 and V is TRBV7-9; D possibly corresponds to TRBD1 (5 bases). The CDR3 has 15 amino acids. CDR1 is SEHNR and CDR2 is FQNEAQ in the germline V gene (reference sequence). Written as DNA, the CDR3 is TGTGCCACCAGCAAAGGGGCGTATAGCTCCTACGAGCAGTACTTC. Protein sequence: CATSKGAYSSYEQYF.

This clonotype has more than one count but fewer than ten. This rearrangement joins TRBV7-2 to TRBJ2-3; D unresolved. This CDR3 is built from 16 residues. Germline values: CDR1 SGHTA, CDR2 FQGNSA. V shed 1 base and J shed 5 bases, with 16 bases lying between them. CDR3 bases: TGTGCCAGCAGCTTAGGAGAGTTCAACTATGGAGATACGCAGTATTTT. Translated: CASSLGEFNYGDTQYF. The whole variable domain, remainder taken from reference TRBV7-2 and TRBJ2-3, is GAGVSQSPSNKVTEKGKDVELRCDPISGHTALYWYRQSLGQGLEFLIYFQGNSAPDKSGLPSDRFSAERTGGSVSTLTIQRTQQEDSAVYLCASSLGEFNYGDTQYFGPGTRLTVL.

This chain links TRBV7-6 with TRBJ1-1; a weak D match, TRBD1 (5 bases). Looked up from germline, CDR1 is SGHVS and CDR2 is FNYEAQ. V shed 5 bases and J shed 5 bases, with 24 bases lying between them. The length of the CDR3 is 17 residues. The CDR3 DNA reads as TGTGCCAGCAGCCTGTCCTCCAGGGTAATCAGTTTGACTGAAGCTTTCTTT. Residues: CASSLSSRVISLTEAFF.

V and J are TRBV20-1 and TRBJ2-7, with D unclear. Germline values: CDR1 DFQATT, CDR2 SNEGSKA (reference sequence). Deletions cut 4 bases from V and 5 bases from J, with 6 bases between. The CDR3 loop spans 10 amino acids. CDR3 nucleotide sequence: TGCAGTGCTAAGGCGGACGAGCAGTACTTC. It is translated as CSAKADEQYF.

This clonotype was counted a few times. This sequence joins TRBV15 and TRBJ1-4; the D is unclear. Trimming stripped 1 base from V and 7 bases from J, with 22 bases between. The CDR3 has 18 residues. Germline CDR1 and CDR2: LNHNV and YYDKDF (reference sequence). Here the CDR3 reads CATSRAFTVEGSSEKLFF. The CDR3 DNA reads as TGTGCCACCAGCAGAGCTTTCACGGTCGAAGGGTCAAGTGAAAAACTGTTTTTT.

This clonotype showed up just a few times. V usage is TRBV5-6 and J usage is TRBJ1-5; the D gene is possibly TRBD1 (6 bases). The CDR3 runs to 15 residues. Germline-derived CDR1 and CDR2 are SGHDT and YYEEEE. V was pared by 4 bases and J by 1 base, with 12 bases between. Written as DNA, the CDR3 is TGTGCCAGCAGCCGGACAGCTTTAAGCAATCAGCCCCAGCATTTT. Translation gives CASSRTALSNQPQHF.